Sequencing of this TCR beta chain was carried out in a study of memory CD4+ T cells and cytomegalovirus serostatus. Study findings and constraints: Of around 160 reported CMV TCRbeta sequences, 67 were found in memory CD4+ repertoires. The CMV-associated TCR signature appears largely within the CD4+ memory repertoire.

A word on this clone: Its matching antigen is unknown.

Profiling relied on immunoSEQ multiplex PCR, and the TCRdb table lists in-frame clones only, not all of them. Here the sample spans approximately 56,000 clones, around 76% being singletons. Trimming pared 5 bases from V and 0 bases from J, leaving 12 bases between. CDR3 size: 15 residues. The V gene's germline CDR1 is SGHRS and CDR2 YFSETQ. Single viable CD3+CD4+CD8-CD45RO+ cells were sorted as the memory CD4+ T cells. This chain uses TRBV5-1 with TRBJ1-5, with D perhaps matching TRBD1 (6 bases). This sequence was found in an adult in good health and CMV-seronegative. The sample comprised memory CD4+ T cells from blood. Here the CDR3 DNA reads TGCGCCAGCAGAGCAGGGGTTAATAGCAATCAGCCCCAGCATTTT. This translates into CASRAGVNSNQPQHF.